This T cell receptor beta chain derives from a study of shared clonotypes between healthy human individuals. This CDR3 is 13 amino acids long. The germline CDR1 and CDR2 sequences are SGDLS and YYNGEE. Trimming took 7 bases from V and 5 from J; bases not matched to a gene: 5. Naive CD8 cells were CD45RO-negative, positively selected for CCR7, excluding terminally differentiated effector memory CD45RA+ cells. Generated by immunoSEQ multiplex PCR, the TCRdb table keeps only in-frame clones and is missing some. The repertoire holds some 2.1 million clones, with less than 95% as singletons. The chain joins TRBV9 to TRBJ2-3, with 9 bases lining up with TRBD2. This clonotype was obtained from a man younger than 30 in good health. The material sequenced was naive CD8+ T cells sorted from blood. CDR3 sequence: CASGSGGLDTQYF. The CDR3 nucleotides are TGTGCCAGCGGGAGCGGGGGGCTAGATACGCAGTATTTT.